This TCR beta chain was recovered during a study of technical replicates of blood from a few donors. The assay was immunoSEQ multiplex PCR, and TCRdb's table has in-frame clones only and misses some. This sample has around 80,000 clones, with around 90% found just once. The sample taken for sequencing was T cells isolated from PBMCs. The TCR sequence derives from a human donor in good health.

The CDR3 is CASKREVATDTQYF. CDR3 coding DNA: TGCGCCAGCAAGCGGGAGGTAGCCACAGATACGCAGTATTTT. The chain joins TRBV4-1 to TRBJ2-3; 9 bases fit TRBD2. The V segment lost 7 bases and the J segment 2 bases; nucleotides outside the gene matches: 4. The CDR3 is made up of 14 amino acids. Germline V gene sequence: CDR1 MGHRA, CDR2 YSYEKL.